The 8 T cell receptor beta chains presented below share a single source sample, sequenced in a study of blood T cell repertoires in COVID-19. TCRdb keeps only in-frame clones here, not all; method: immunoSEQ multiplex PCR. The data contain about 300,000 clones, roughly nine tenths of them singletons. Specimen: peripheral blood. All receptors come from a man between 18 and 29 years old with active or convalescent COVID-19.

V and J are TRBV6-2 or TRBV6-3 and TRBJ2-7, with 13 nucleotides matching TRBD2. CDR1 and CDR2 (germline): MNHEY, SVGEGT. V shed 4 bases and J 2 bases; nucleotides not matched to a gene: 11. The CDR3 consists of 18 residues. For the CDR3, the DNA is TGTGCCAGCAGTTTGACCCGGACTAGCGGGGGAAATACCTACGAGCAGTACTTC. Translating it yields CASSLTRTSGGNTYEQYF.

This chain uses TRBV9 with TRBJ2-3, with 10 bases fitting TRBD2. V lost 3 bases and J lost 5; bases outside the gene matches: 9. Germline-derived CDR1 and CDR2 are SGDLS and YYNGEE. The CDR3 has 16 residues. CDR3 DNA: TGTGCCAGCAGCGGTATAAGCGGGGGGGCCAGAGATACGCAGTATTTT. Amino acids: CASSGISGGARDTQYF.

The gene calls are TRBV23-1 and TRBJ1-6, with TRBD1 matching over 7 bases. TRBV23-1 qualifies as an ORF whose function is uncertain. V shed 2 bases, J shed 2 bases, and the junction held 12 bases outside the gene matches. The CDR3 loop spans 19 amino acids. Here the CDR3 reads CASSQKGVRGCTYNSPLHF. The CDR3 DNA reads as TGCGCCAGCAGTCAAAAAGGGGTCAGGGGGTGCACCTATAATTCACCCCTCCACTTT.

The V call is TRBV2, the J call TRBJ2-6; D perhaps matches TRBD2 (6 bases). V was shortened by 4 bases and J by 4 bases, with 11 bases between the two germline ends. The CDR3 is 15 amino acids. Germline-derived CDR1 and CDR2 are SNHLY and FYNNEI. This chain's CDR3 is CASSGAGFGANVLTF. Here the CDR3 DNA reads TGTGCCAGCAGTGGTGCGGGGTTCGGGGCCAACGTCCTGACTTTC.

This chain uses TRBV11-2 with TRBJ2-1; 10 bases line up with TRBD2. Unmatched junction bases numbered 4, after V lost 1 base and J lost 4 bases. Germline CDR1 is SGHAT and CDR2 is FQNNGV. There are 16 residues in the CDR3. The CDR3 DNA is TGTGCCAGCAGCTTAGCCCCAGCGGGGGGGTACAATGAGCAGTTCTTC. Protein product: CASSLAPAGGYNEQFF.

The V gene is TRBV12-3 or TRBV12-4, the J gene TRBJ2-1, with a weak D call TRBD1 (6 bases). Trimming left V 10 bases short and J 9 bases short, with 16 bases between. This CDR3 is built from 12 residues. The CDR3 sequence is CAIQQGSGEQFF. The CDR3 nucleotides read TGTGCCATCCAACAGGGATCGGGTGAGCAGTTCTTC.

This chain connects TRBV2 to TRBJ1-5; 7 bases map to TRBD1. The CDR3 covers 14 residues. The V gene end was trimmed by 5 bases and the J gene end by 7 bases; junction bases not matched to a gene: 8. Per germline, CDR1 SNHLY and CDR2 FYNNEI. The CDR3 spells CASSQQGLGQPQHF. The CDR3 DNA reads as TGTGCCAGCAGTCAACAGGGGCTAGGCCAGCCCCAGCATTTT. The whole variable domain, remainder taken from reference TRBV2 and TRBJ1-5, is EPEVTQTPSHQVTQMGQEVILRCVPISNHLYFYWYRQILGQKVEFLVSFYNNEISEKSEIFDDQFSVERPDGSNFTLKIRSTKLEDSAMYFCASSQQGLGQPQHFGDGTRLSIL.

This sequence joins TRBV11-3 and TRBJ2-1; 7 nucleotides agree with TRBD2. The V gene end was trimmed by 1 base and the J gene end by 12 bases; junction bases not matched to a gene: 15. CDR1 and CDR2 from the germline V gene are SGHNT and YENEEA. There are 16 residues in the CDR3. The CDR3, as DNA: TGTGCCAGCAGCTTAGGGGTGACTAGCAGCCACGCTCGGCAGTTCTTC. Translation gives CASSLGVTSSHARQFF.